One T cell receptor beta chain is described in this entry. Many counts were recorded for this clonotype. What antigen it recognizes has not been identified. The record has no base qualities; no much larger clone is one base away. The trim is 3 bases for V and 2 bases for J, with a gap of 9 bases between the germline ends. Including cysteine and phenylalanine, the CDR3 has 14 amino acids. Of all the DNA, just the CDR3 is kept, 42 bases in frame from base 1. The germline V gene supplies CDR1 SGHDT and CDR2 YYEEEE. The data are from a study of neurological immune-mediated disorders (dated by TCRdb to about 2019). For the wider study: Using UMI-based sequencing, the study compared peripheral blood TCR-beta repertoires from patients with HTLV-I-associated myelopathy (HAM/TSP), patients with multiple sclerosis, and healthy controls. The approximately 100 TCR-beta libraries included longitudinal samples, technical triplicates and paired sorted CD4+ and CD8+ T-cell subsets alongside PBMC samples. The cohort included about 70 subjects: about 14 with HAM/TSP, around 34 with multiple sclerosis, and roughly 20 healthy controls. Broader findings and caveats from the paper: No identical CDR3 amino acid sequences were shared among expanded clones across subjects, suggesting private TCR-beta repertoires in all groups. The highest TCR clonal expansion was observed in HAM/TSP patients, whereas the lowest was observed in MS patients, even when compared with healthy controls.

cDNA was synthesized by template-switch 5'RACE using a primer with a 10-nucleotide random unique molecular identifier that tagged each TCR transcript. Over 180 million TCR-beta sequences, covering 15-18 subjects, were produced in each sequencing run. Total RNA was extracted with the RNeasy kit. Using the KAPA Real-time Library Amplification kit, TCR-beta VDJ regions were amplified with primers for the TCR constant region and the 5'RACE anchor. A first PCR added sample indexes and Illumina adaptors, after which a second PCR increased the library yield. After purification with Ampure beads, the TCR product of roughly 650 bp was size-selected on a 2% E-gel SizeSelection system. Library quality was checked on a Bioanalyzer, concentration was measured with Qubit, and libraries were quantified with the Kapa Library Quantification kit before pooling. An Illumina HiSeq 2500 sequenced the libraries paired-end 2 x 150 bp. To increase sequence diversity, about 24-32% phiX was spiked into each library pool. The source study handled its data this way. The UMI-based MiGEC pipeline processed quality-filtered reads and removed over 80% of raw TCR sequences during error correction. VDJ genes were aligned to IMGT germline references, and clonotypes were defined by unique CDR3 amino acid sequence plus V-J genes. Clonal expansion, Shannon diversity, and CDR3 relatedness (CalcPairwiseDistances, ClusterSamples) were evaluated with VDJtools, and phylogenetic trees were built with CLCbio workbench. Clones with at least 8 unique UMIs were defined as expanded, with this threshold being based on coefficient-of-variation modelling across technical triplicates. The raw public data were reprocessed by TCRdb itself: fastp quality trimming at Q25, MiXCR clonotype calling, in-frame beta chains only. Every distinct CDR3 protein forms one entry, paired with its most common genes and DNA. These V and J calls are TCRdb output, not the study's own analysis. The sample table shows some 77,000 distinct CDR3 sequences, and 9.4% are seen once. The ten largest clones represent about 1.7% of the sample.

Blood bank volunteers in Maryland, USA served as the healthy controls. Unsorted PBMC libraries were generated from 2 million PBMCs stored in RNAlater at -80 °C until RNA extraction. Peripheral blood was subjected to Ficoll-Hypaque density gradient centrifugation to isolate PBMCs, which were then cryopreserved in liquid nitrogen. The V and J segments used are TRBV5-6 and TRBJ2-1; TRBD2 might be the D gene, on 6 matching bases. Sample: PBMCs. The clonotype was recovered from a man aged 50-60 years in good health. The CDR3 amino acid sequence is: CASSSREAYNEQFF. The sequence in DNA is TGTGCCAGCAGCTCCAGGGAGGCCTACAATGAGCAGTTCTTC.